This TCR beta chain was captured in a study of T cells expressing NK-cell markers. Turning to the study itself: Cells sorted as CD3+CD56+NKG2C+, CD3+CD56+NKG2C- and CD3+CD56-NKG2C+ T cells supplied the TCR beta repertoires.

For each CDR3 protein, TCRdb gives one entry from its re-call of the 5' RACE reads, without DNA. The sample totals 130,000 to 150,000 distinct CDR3 sequences. There are 15 residues in the CDR3. Per germline, CDR1 LNHDA and CDR2 SQIVND (reference sequence). The receptor's source is a man aged 18-30 years in good health. The specimen sequenced was blood T cells: a sorted CD56 or NKG2C T cell subset, CD4+ or CD8+ T cells, or bulk PBMC T cells (not recorded which). The genes are TRBV19 and TRBJ2-1; the TRBD2 assignment by TCRdb is unverifiable without DNA. The CDR3: CASTISGLLYNEQFF.